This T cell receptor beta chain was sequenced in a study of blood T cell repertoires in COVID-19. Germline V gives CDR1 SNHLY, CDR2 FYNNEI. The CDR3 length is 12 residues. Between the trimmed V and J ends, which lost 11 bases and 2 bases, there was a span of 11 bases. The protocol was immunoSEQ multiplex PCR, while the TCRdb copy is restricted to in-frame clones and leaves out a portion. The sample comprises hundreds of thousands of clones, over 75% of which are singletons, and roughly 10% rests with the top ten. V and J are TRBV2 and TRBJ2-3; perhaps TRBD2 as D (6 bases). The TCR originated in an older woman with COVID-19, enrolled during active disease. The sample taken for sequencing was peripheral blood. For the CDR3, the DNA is TGTGCCTCTAGCGAGAACACAGATACGCAGTATTTT. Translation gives CASSENTDTQYF.